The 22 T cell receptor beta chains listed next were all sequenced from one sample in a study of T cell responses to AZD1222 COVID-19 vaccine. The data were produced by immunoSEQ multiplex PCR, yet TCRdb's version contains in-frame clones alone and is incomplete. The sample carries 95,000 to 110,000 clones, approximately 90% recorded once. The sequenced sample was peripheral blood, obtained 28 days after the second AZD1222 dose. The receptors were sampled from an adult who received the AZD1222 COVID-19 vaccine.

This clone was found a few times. The CDR3 DNA sequence: TGTGCCAGCAGCCCGCGACTCTTAACGATCTACGAGCAGTACTTC. Translated, it gives CASSPRLLTIYEQYF. The chain employs TRBV6-5 and TRBJ2-7; D remains ambiguous. The V end lost 6 bases, the J end lost 3 bases, and 18 bases lay between the germline ends. The CDR3 loop spans 15 amino acids. Germline assignment: CDR1 MNHEY and CDR2 SVGAGI.

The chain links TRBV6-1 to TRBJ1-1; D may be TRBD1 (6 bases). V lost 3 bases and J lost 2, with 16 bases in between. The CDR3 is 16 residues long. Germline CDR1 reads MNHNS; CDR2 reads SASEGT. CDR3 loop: CASSDLIQGPNTEAFF. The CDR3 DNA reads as TGTGCCAGCAGTGACCTGATACAGGGTCCCAACACTGAAGCTTTCTTT.

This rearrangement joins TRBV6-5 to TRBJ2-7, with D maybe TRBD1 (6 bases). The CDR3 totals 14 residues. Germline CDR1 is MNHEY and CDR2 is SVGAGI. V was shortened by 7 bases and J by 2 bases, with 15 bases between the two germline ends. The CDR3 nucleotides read TGTGCCAGCAAGCAACCGGGACATACCTACGAGCAGTACTTC. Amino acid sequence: CASKQPGHTYEQYF.

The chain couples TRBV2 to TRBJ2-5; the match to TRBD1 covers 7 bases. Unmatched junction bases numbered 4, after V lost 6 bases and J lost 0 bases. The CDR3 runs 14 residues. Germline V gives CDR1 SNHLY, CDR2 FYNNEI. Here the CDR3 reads CASSRDSYQETQYF. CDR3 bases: TGTGCCAGCAGCCGGGACAGCTACCAAGAGACCCAGTACTTC.

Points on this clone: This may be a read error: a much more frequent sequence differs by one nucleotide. The CDR3 coding sequence is TGTGCCAGCAGTTTGGACTCCTACGAGCAGTACTTC. Translating it yields CASSLDSYEQYF. The chain employs TRBV28 and TRBJ2-7; D is unresolved. V was pared by 3 bases and J by 0 bases, with 3 bases between. CDR1 is MDHEN, CDR2 SYDVKM, per germline. The CDR3 totals 12 residues. Using reference TRBV28 and TRBJ2-7 for the parts outside the CDR3, the full variable domain is DVKVTQSSRYLVKRTGEKVFLECVQDMDHENMFWYRQDPGLGLRLIYFSYDVKMKEKGDIPEGYSVSREKKERFSLILESASTNQTSMYLCASSLDSYEQYFGPGTRLTVT.

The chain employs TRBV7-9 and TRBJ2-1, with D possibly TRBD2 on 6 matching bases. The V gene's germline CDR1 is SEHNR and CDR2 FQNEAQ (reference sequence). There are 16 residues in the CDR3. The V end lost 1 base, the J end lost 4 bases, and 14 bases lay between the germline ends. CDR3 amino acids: CASSLGRGGVYNEQFF. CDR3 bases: TGTGCCAGCAGCTTAGGCCGAGGAGGGGTATACAATGAGCAGTTCTTC.

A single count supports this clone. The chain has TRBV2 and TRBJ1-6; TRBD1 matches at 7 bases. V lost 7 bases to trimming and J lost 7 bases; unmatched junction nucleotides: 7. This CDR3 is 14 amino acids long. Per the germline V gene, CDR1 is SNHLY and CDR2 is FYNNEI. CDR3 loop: CASKLDRLNSPLHF. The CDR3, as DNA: TGTGCCAGCAAACTGGACAGGTTGAATTCACCCCTCCACTTT.

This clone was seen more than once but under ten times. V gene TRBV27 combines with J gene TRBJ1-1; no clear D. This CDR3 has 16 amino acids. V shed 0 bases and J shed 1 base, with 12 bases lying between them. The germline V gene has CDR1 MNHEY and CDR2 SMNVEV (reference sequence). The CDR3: CASSLSIASGNTEAFF. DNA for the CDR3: TGTGCCAGCAGTTTATCGATAGCGAGTGGGAACACTGAAGCTTTCTTT.

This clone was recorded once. The CDR3 nucleotides are TGTGCCAGCAGTTTATTACCACCTGGACTAGCGGCGAACACCGGGGAGCTGTTTTTT. Its translation is CASSLLPPGLAANTGELFF. This chain connects TRBV27 to TRBJ2-2, with 10 bases matching TRBD2. This CDR3 region has 19 residues. Germline V gives CDR1 MNHEY, CDR2 SMNVEV (reference sequence). The junction had 8 bases not matched to a gene; V was cut back by 1 base and J by 0 bases.

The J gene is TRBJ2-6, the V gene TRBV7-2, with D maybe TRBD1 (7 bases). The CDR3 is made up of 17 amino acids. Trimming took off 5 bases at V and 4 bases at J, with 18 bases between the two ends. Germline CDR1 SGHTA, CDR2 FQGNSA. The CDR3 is CASSPRAGGLGANVLTF. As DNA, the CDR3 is TGTGCCAGCAGCCCAAGGGCAGGGGGGCTAGGGGCCAACGTCCTGACTTTC.

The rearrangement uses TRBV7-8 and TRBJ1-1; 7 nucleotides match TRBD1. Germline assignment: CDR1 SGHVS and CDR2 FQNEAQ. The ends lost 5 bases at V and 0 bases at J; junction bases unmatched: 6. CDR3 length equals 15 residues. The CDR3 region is CASSPTQGVNTEAFF. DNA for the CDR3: TGTGCCAGCAGCCCTACTCAGGGGGTGAACACTGAAGCTTTCTTT.

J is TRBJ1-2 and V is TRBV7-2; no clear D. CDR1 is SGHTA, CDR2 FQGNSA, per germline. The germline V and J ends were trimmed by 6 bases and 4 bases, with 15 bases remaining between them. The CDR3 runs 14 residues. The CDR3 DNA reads TGTGCCAGCAGACCCGATCCTTCGGGCTATGGCTACACCTTC. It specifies CASRPDPSGYGYTF.

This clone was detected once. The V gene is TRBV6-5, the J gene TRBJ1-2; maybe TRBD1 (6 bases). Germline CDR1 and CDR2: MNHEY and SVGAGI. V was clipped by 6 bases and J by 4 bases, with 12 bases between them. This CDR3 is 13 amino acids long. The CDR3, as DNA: TGTGCCAGCAGACAGGACAGATCCTATGGCTACACCTTC. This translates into CASRQDRSYGYTF.

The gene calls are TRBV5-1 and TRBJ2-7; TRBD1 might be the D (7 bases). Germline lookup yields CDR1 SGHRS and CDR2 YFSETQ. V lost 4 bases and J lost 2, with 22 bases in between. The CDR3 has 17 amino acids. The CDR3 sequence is CASSLLAGGGMTYEQYF. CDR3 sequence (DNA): TGCGCCAGCAGCCTATTAGCAGGAGGGGGCATGACCTACGAGCAGTACTTC.

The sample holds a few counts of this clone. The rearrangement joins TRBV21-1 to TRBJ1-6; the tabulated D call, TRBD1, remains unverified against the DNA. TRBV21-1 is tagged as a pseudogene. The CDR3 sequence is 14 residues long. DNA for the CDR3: TGTGCCAGCAACGATGGACAGGGAGGTCTCTCCCTCCACTTT. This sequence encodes CASNDGQGGLSLHF.

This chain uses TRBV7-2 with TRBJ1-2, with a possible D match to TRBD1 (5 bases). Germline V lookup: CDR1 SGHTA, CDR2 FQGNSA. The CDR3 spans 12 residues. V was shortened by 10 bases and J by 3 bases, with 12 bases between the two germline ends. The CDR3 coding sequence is TGTGCCAACCTGGCGGGGGACTATGGCTACACCTTC. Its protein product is CANLAGDYGYTF.

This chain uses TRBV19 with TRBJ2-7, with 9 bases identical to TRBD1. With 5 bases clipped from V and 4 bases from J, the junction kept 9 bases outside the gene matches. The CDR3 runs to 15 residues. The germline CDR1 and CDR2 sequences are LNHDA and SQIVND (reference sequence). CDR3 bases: TGTGCCAGTAGTGCCGGACAGGGGATTGCGTACGAGCAGTACTTC. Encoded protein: CASSAGQGIAYEQYF. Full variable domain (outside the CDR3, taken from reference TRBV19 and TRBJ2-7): DGGITQSPKYLFRKEGQNVTLSCEQNLNHDAMYWYRQDPGQGLRLIYYSQIVNDFQKGDIAEGYSVSREKKESFPLTVTSAQKNPTAFYLCASSAGQGIAYEQYFGPGTRLTVT.

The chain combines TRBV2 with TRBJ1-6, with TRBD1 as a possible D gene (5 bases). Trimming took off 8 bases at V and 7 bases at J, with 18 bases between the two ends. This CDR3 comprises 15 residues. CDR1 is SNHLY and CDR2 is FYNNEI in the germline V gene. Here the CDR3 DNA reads TGTGCCAGCTCAGGGATGGCCGGAATGAATTCACCCCTCCACTTT. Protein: CASSGMAGMNSPLHF.

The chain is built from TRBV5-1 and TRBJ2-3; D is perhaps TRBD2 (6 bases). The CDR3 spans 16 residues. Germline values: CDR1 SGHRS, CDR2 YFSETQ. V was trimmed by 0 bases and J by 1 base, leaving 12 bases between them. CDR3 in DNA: TGCGCCAGCAGCTTGGGAAGGGGAGGTGGCACAGATACGCAGTATTTT. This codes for CASSLGRGGGTDTQYF. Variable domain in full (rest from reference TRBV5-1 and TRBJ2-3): KAGVTQTPRYLIKTRGQQVTLSCSPISGHRSVSWYQQTPGQGLQFLFEYFSETQRNKGNFPGRFSGRQFSNSRSEMNVSTLELGDSALYLCASSLGRGGGTDTQYFGPGTRLTVL.

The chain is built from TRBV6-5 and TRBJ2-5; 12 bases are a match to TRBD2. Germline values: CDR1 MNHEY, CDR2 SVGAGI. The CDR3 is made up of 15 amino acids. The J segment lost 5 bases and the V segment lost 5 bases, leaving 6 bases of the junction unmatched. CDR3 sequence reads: CASSPGTSGWETQYF. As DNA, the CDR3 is TGTGCCAGCAGTCCCGGGACTAGCGGGTGGGAGACCCAGTACTTC.

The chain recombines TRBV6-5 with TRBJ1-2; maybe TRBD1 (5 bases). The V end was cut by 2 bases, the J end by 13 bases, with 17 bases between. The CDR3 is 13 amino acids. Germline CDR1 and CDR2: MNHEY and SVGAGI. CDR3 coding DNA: TGTGCCAGCAGTTACCAAGGGACCGCGAACTGCACCTTC. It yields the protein CASSYQGTANCTF.

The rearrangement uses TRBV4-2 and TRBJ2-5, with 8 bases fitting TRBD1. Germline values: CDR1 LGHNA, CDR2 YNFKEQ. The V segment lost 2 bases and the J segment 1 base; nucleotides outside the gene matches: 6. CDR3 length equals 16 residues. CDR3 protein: CASSQRRTGGQETQYF. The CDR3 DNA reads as TGTGCCAGCAGCCAAAGGAGAACAGGGGGCCAAGAGACCCAGTACTTC.